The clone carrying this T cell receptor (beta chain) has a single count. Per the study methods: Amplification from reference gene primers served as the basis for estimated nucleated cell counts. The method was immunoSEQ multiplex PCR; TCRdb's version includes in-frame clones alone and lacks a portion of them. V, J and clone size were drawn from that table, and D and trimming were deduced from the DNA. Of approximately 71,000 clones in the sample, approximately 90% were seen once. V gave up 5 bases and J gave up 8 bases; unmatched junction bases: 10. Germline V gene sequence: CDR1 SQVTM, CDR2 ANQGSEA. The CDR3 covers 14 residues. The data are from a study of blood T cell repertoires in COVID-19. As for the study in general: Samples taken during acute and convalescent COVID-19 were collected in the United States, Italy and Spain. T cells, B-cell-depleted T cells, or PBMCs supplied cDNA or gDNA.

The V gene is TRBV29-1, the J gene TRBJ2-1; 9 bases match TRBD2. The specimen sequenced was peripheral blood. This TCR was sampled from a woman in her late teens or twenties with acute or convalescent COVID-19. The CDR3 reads CSVLAGGPLDEQFF. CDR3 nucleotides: TGCAGCGTTTTGGCGGGAGGGCCGTTGGATGAGCAGTTCTTC.